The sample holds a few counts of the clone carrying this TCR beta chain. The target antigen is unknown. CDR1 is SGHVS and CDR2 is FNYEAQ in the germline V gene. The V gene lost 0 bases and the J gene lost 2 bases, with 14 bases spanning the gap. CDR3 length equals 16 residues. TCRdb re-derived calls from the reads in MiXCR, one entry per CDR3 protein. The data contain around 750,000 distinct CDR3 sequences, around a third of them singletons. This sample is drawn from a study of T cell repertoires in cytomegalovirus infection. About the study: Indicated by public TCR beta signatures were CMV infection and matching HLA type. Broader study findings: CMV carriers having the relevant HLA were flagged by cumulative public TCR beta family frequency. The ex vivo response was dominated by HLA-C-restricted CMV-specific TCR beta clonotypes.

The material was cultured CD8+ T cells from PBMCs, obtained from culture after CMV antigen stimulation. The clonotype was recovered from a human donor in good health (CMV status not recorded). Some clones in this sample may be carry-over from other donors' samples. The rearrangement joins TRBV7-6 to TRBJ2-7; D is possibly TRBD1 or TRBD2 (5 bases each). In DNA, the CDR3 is TGTGCCAGCAGCTTAGCGGAGACGGGGACGGCCTACGAGCAGTACTTC. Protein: CASSLAETGTAYEQYF.